A selection of T cell receptor beta chains follows, all from one sample in a study of blood T cell repertoires in COVID-19. This table comes from immunoSEQ multiplex PCR, and its TCRdb copy is limited to in-frame clones, with some not included. The table includes approximately 250,000 clones, 84% detected once. The sample consisted of peripheral blood. These TCRs come from a woman between 40 and 55 years old who had recovered from COVID-19. The CDR3 runs from the conserved cysteine through the conserved F or W. A D gene is named only where the DNA matches it firmly. Only part of the rows carry a size: once, few, many, or a class if the clone is expanded.

d_gene: NA
v_gene: TRBV5-5
abundance: NA
j_gene: TRBJ2-2
CDR3nt: TGTGCCAGCAGCTTGACGACAGGGAACACCGGGGAGCTGTTTTTT
CDR3aa: CASSLTTGNTGELFF

d_gene: NA
v_gene: TRBV12-3/TRBV12-4
abundance: NA
j_gene: TRBJ1-5
CDR3nt: TGTGCCAGCAGTCTGATGATATCAGCCCAGCATTTT
CDR3aa: CASSLMISAQHF

d_gene: TRBD1
v_gene: TRBV5-1
abundance: few
j_gene: TRBJ2-2
CDR3nt: TGCGCCAGCAGCTTGGGGCCGGGACAGGGAAGGTCCGGGGAGCTGTTTTTT
CDR3aa: CASSLGPGQGRSGELFF

d_gene: TRBD1
v_gene: TRBV7-6
abundance: once
j_gene: TRBJ1-4
CDR3nt: TGTGCCAGCAGCTTGAGGAGTGGACAGGGAGACGAAAAACTGTTTTTT
CDR3aa: CASSLRSGQGDEKLFF

d_gene: TRBD1
v_gene: TRBV9
abundance: NA
j_gene: TRBJ2-2
CDR3nt: TGTGCCAGCAGCGCGACAGGGGGCGAGGGTACTGGGGAGCTGTTTTTT
CDR3aa: CASSATGGEGTGELFF

d_gene: NA
v_gene: TRBV24-1
abundance: NA
j_gene: TRBJ2-1
CDR3nt: TGTGCCACCAGTAAGGACAAGGGCTGGCAGTTCTTC
CDR3aa: CATSKDKGWQFF

d_gene: NA
v_gene: TRBV15
abundance: few
j_gene: TRBJ2-2
CDR3nt: TGTGCCACCAGCAGAGATCAGGGGCCCGGGGAGCTGTTTTTT
CDR3aa: CATSRDQGPGELFF

d_gene: NA
v_gene: TRBV9
abundance: once
j_gene: TRBJ1-2
CDR3nt: TGTGCCAGCAGCGTCCGCCAGGGTGATGGCTACACCTTC
CDR3aa: CASSVRQGDGYTF

d_gene: NA
v_gene: TRBV5-1
abundance: NA
j_gene: TRBJ1-2
CDR3nt: TGCGCCAGCAGCTTGGGGGCAGTAGCTAACTATGGCTACACCTTC
CDR3aa: CASSLGAVANYGYTF

d_gene: NA
v_gene: TRBV3-1/TRBV3-2
abundance: NA
j_gene: TRBJ1-1
CDR3nt: TGTGCCAGCAGCCTGCGTGGCACTGAAGCTTTCTTT
CDR3aa: CASSLRGTEAFF

d_gene: NA
v_gene: TRBV18
abundance: NA
j_gene: TRBJ2-5
CDR3nt: TGTGCCAGCTCACCGGGACTGCAAGAGACCCAGTACTTC
CDR3aa: CASSPGLQETQYF

d_gene: NA
v_gene: TRBV7-9
abundance: many
j_gene: TRBJ2-2
CDR3nt: TGTGCCACCGAGTCCGGGGAGCTGTTTTTT
CDR3aa: CATESGELFF

d_gene: NA
v_gene: TRBV2
abundance: NA
j_gene: TRBJ1-1
CDR3nt: TGTGCCAACCAGAGCAGGGTGAACACTGAAGCTTTCTTT
CDR3aa: CANQSRVNTEAFF

d_gene: NA
v_gene: TRBV15
abundance: few
j_gene: TRBJ2-7
CDR3nt: TGTGCCACCAGCAGAGGGGCAGGGGCCGAGCAGTACTTC
CDR3aa: CATSRGAGAEQYF

d_gene: NA
v_gene: TRBV18
abundance: NA
j_gene: TRBJ2-6
CDR3nt: TGTGCCAGCTCACCCAAAGACAGCTTAGCTGGGGCCAACGTCCTGACTTTC
CDR3aa: CASSPKDSLAGANVLTF

d_gene: NA
v_gene: TRBV5-1
abundance: NA
j_gene: TRBJ2-7
CDR3nt: TGCGCCAGCAGCTTCGCAGGGGAGAGGCTCGAGCAGTACTTC
CDR3aa: CASSFAGERLEQYF

d_gene: TRBD1
v_gene: TRBV5-6
abundance: NA
j_gene: TRBJ1-5
CDR3nt: TGTGCCAGCAGCTTCAGTGGGCAGGGGGACAATCAGCCCCAGCATTTT
CDR3aa: CASSFSGQGDNQPQHF

d_gene: NA
v_gene: TRBV5-5
abundance: NA
j_gene: TRBJ2-5
CDR3nt: TGTGCCAGCAGCTTAACCGCAGGGGTCCAAGAGACCCAGTACTTC
CDR3aa: CASSLTAGVQETQYF

d_gene: NA
v_gene: TRBV5-4
abundance: NA
j_gene: TRBJ1-1
CDR3nt: TGTGCCAGCCAGACAGATAACACTGAAGCTTTCTTT
CDR3aa: CASQTDNTEAFF

d_gene: NA
v_gene: TRBV2
abundance: once
j_gene: TRBJ1-5
CDR3nt: TGTGCCAGCAGTGACTGGCGGGATCAGCCCCAGCATTTT
CDR3aa: CASSDWRDQPQHF

d_gene: TRBD1
v_gene: TRBV2
abundance: NA
j_gene: TRBJ1-1
CDR3nt: TGTGCCAGCAGTGAATTGGGACAGCCAAACACTGAAGCTTTCTTT
CDR3aa: CASSELGQPNTEAFF

d_gene: NA
v_gene: TRBV5-4
abundance: few
j_gene: TRBJ2-2
CDR3nt: TGTGCCAGCAGCTTAAACGGCGGAGCCACCGGGGAGCTGTTTTTT
CDR3aa: CASSLNGGATGELFF

d_gene: TRBD2
v_gene: TRBV5-4
abundance: NA
j_gene: TRBJ2-3
CDR3nt: TGTGCCAGCAGCTTGGGTAGCGGGGGGCGTACAGATACGCAGTATTTT
CDR3aa: CASSLGSGGRTDTQYF

d_gene: TRBD1
v_gene: TRBV24-1
abundance: once
j_gene: TRBJ2-2
CDR3nt: TGTGCCACCAGTGATGAAAGGACAGGGAACGCCGGGGAGCTGTTTTTT
CDR3aa: CATSDERTGNAGELFF

d_gene: NA
v_gene: TRBV2
abundance: NA
j_gene: TRBJ1-4
CDR3nt: TGTGCCAGCAGTGAAAATCCCCCCGGGACTAATGAAAAACTGTTTTTT
CDR3aa: CASSENPPGTNEKLFF

d_gene: NA
v_gene: TRBV4-1
abundance: once
j_gene: TRBJ2-7
CDR3nt: TGCGCCAGCAGCCTACTACCCGGGATCTCCTACGAGCAGTACTTC
CDR3aa: CASSLLPGISYEQYF

d_gene: NA
v_gene: TRBV2
abundance: NA
j_gene: TRBJ1-1
CDR3nt: TGTGCCAGCAGGGAAGAGGGGCTGGGTGAAGCTTTCTTT
CDR3aa: CASREEGLGEAFF

d_gene: TRBD1
v_gene: TRBV7-3
abundance: NA
j_gene: TRBJ2-1
CDR3nt: TGTGCCAGCAGCTTATCCGGGACAGGCTACTTCAATGAGCAGTTCTTC
CDR3aa: CASSLSGTGYFNEQFF

d_gene: NA
v_gene: TRBV6-6
abundance: NA
j_gene: TRBJ2-7
CDR3nt: TGTGCCAGCAGGGCCCACAGGGTCTCCTACGAGCAGTACTTC
CDR3aa: CASRAHRVSYEQYF

d_gene: NA
v_gene: TRBV3-1/TRBV3-2
abundance: NA
j_gene: TRBJ1-1
CDR3nt: TGTGCCAGCAGCCAAGGGGGGGGCAATACTGAAGCTTTCTTT
CDR3aa: CASSQGGGNTEAFF

d_gene: NA
v_gene: TRBV28
abundance: NA
j_gene: TRBJ2-1
CDR3nt: TGTGCCAGCACGGGGTACAATGAGCAGTTCTTC
CDR3aa: CASTGYNEQFF

d_gene: TRBD1
v_gene: TRBV12-3/TRBV12-4
abundance: NA
j_gene: TRBJ1-5
CDR3nt: TGTGCCAGCAGAGGACAGGGGAATCAGCCCCAGCATTTT
CDR3aa: CASRGQGNQPQHF

d_gene: NA
v_gene: TRBV6-1
abundance: NA
j_gene: TRBJ2-2
CDR3nt: TGTGCCACCCTCCGGGGCGAGGGGGTGGTCGGGGAGCTGTTTTTT
CDR3aa: CATLRGEGVVGELFF

d_gene: NA
v_gene: TRBV6-4
abundance: once
j_gene: TRBJ2-3
CDR3nt: TGTGCCAGCAGTGAGATCCCAGGGAGCACAGATACGCAGTATTTT
CDR3aa: CASSEIPGSTDTQYF

d_gene: NA
v_gene: TRBV27
abundance: NA
j_gene: TRBJ1-2
CDR3nt: TGTGCCAGCAGTCCACTCCCTGGGTTGACAGACACGAACCACTACACCTTC
CDR3aa: CASSPLPGLTDTNHYTF

d_gene: TRBD1
v_gene: TRBV28
abundance: NA
j_gene: TRBJ2-3
CDR3nt: TGTGCCAGCAGTCTACAGGGGGGCACAGATACGCAGTATTTT
CDR3aa: CASSLQGGTDTQYF

d_gene: NA
v_gene: TRBV28
abundance: NA
j_gene: TRBJ1-3
CDR3nt: TGTGCCAGCAGTTTATCGGGGAGCTCTGGAAACACCATATATTTT
CDR3aa: CASSLSGSSGNTIYF

d_gene: TRBD1
v_gene: TRBV10-3
abundance: NA
j_gene: TRBJ2-2
CDR3nt: TGTGCCACCACAGGGGACCCGAACACCGGGGAGCTGTTTTTT
CDR3aa: CATTGDPNTGELFF

d_gene: TRBD1
v_gene: TRBV7-9
abundance: NA
j_gene: TRBJ1-4
CDR3nt: TGTGCCAGCAGCTTTCTACCCGGGACAGGGGCGGATGAAAAACTGTTTTTT
CDR3aa: CASSFLPGTGADEKLFF

d_gene: NA
v_gene: TRBV10-3
abundance: NA
j_gene: TRBJ1-2
CDR3nt: TGTGCCATCAGTGAAGTCGGGACTAACTATGGCTACACCTTC
CDR3aa: CAISEVGTNYGYTF

d_gene: TRBD1
v_gene: TRBV18
abundance: once
j_gene: TRBJ2-3
CDR3nt: TGTGCCAGCTCAATCCAAACAGGGGGCGCAGATACGCAGTATTTT
CDR3aa: CASSIQTGGADTQYF

d_gene: NA
v_gene: TRBV4-1
abundance: NA
j_gene: TRBJ1-5
CDR3nt: TGCGCCAGCAGCCAAGCCCTAGCGGCGCAGCCCCAGCATTTT
CDR3aa: CASSQALAAQPQHF

d_gene: NA
v_gene: TRBV15
abundance: NA
j_gene: TRBJ1-4
CDR3nt: TGTGCCACCAGCCCCCCCCGCCGGACTAATGAAAAACTGTTTTTT
CDR3aa: CATSPPRRTNEKLFF

d_gene: NA
v_gene: TRBV5-1
abundance: NA
j_gene: TRBJ1-4
CDR3nt: TGCGCCAGCAGCCCGACAGCCGCAACTAATGAAAAACTGTTTTTT
CDR3aa: CASSPTAATNEKLFF

d_gene: NA
v_gene: TRBV30
abundance: NA
j_gene: TRBJ1-5
CDR3nt: TGTGCCTGGAGTGGACAGGACAATCAGCCCCAGCATTTT
CDR3aa: CAWSGQDNQPQHF

d_gene: NA
v_gene: TRBV28
abundance: NA
j_gene: TRBJ2-6
CDR3nt: TGTGCCAGCAGTTTATGGGCGGTAAACTCTGGGGCCAACGTCCTGACTTTC
CDR3aa: CASSLWAVNSGANVLTF

d_gene: TRBD2
v_gene: TRBV29-1
abundance: NA
j_gene: TRBJ2-1
CDR3nt: TGCAGCTATTTCAGCGGGAACTCCTACAATGAGCAGTTCTTC
CDR3aa: CSYFSGNSYNEQFF

d_gene: NA
v_gene: TRBV29-1
abundance: NA
j_gene: TRBJ1-1
CDR3nt: TGCAGCGCTGCGCGGGGGCTGAACACTGAAGCTTTCTTT
CDR3aa: CSAARGLNTEAFF

d_gene: TRBD1
v_gene: TRBV19
abundance: NA
j_gene: TRBJ2-7
CDR3nt: TGTGCCAGTAGTACCGGGACAGATACCTACGAGCAGTACTTC
CDR3aa: CASSTGTDTYEQYF

d_gene: NA
v_gene: TRBV28
abundance: NA
j_gene: TRBJ2-7
CDR3nt: TGTGCCAGCAGCCCCGGGTCCACCCTGGACGAGCAGTACTTC
CDR3aa: CASSPGSTLDEQYF

d_gene: TRBD1
v_gene: TRBV10-3
abundance: few
j_gene: TRBJ1-5
CDR3nt: TGTGCCATCAGGGGACAGAGCAATCAGCCCCAGCATTTT
CDR3aa: CAIRGQSNQPQHF

d_gene: TRBD1
v_gene: TRBV10-3
abundance: NA
j_gene: TRBJ2-3
CDR3nt: TGTGCCATCAGTGAGCCAGTGACAGGGATGACAGATACGCAGTATTTT
CDR3aa: CAISEPVTGMTDTQYF

d_gene: TRBD1
v_gene: TRBV6-5
abundance: NA
j_gene: TRBJ2-7
CDR3nt: TGTGCCACCCTCCCCGGGACAGGGGTCGACTACGAGCAGTACTTC
CDR3aa: CATLPGTGVDYEQYF